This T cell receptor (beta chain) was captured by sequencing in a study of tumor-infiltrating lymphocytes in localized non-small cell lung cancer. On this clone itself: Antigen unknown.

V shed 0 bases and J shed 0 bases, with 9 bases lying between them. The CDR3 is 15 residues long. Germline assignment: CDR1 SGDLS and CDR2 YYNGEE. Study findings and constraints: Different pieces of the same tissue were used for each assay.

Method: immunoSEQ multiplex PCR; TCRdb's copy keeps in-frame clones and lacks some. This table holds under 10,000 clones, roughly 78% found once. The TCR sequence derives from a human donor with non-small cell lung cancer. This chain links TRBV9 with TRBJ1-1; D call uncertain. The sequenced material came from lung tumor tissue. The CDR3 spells CASSVAPTMNTEAFF. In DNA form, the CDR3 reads TGTGCCAGCAGCGTAGCTCCAACCATGAACACTGAAGCTTTCTTT.